This TCR beta chain derives from a study of monozygotic twins with inflammatory bowel disease. Study results and limitations: Reduced clonotype sharing with other individuals was observed in IBD patients relative to healthy twins, especially with disease activity.

cDNA synthesis was performed in eight separate reactions for each sample. TCRdb reprocessed the 5' RACE reads and keeps a single row for each CDR3 protein, giving no DNA. The sample data list 210,000 or so distinct CDR3 sequences. On this clonotype itself: Its specificity is not known.

Germline-derived CDR1 and CDR2 are LNHDA and SQIVND (reference sequence). This CDR3 comprises 12 residues. The V call is TRBV19, the J call TRBJ2-1. The TCR was taken from a human donor with ulcerative colitis or Crohn's disease, or a healthy co-twin of an affected twin (not recorded which). Sequences were obtained from blood. The CDR3 spells CASSISGKEQFF.